Shown below are 3 T cell receptor beta chains from a single sample sequenced in a study of T-cell memory formation after mild COVID-19 (dated by TCRdb to the early 2020s). Libraries were built with 5' RACE. The instrument was an Illumina NovaSeq 6000. TCRdb reprocessed the public reads (quality trimming at Q25 with fastp, clone calling with MiXCR) and kept in-frame beta chains. Duplicate CDR3 protein sequences are folded into a single record with the most common DNA and genes. The sample table contains about 170,000 distinct CDR3 sequences; only one count was recorded for roughly 13% of them. In total, the top ten clones hold 2.5% to 4% of the sample. The specimen was PBMCs or a T cell subset sorted from them (not recorded which). Every receptor here comes from a young man who had mild COVID-19 (a few samples of this study predate the infection). The sample titles of this study are shuffled in the database, so cell type and time point are left out; the donor was told from shared clones.

The chain uses TRBV10-2 and TRBJ2-3; 10 bases are a match to TRBD2. The CDR3 loop spans 14 amino acids. J was trimmed by 5 bases and V by 6 bases; bases with no gene match: 5. The germline CDR1 and CDR2 sequences are WSHSY and SAAADI. CDR3 bases: TGCGCCAGCAGGCTAGCGGGGGTCATAGATACGCAGTATTTT. It encodes CASRLAGVIDTQYF.

This chain joins TRBV7-2 and TRBJ1-1; a possible D gene is TRBD1 (5 bases). Germline-derived CDR1 and CDR2 are SGHTA and FQGNSA. The CDR3 runs to 13 residues. Trimming took 5 bases from V and 5 from J, leaving 12 bases between them. CDR3 nucleotides: TGTGCCAGCAGCAAGGGGCGTGGTACTGAAGCTTTCTTT. Encoded protein: CASSKGRGTEAFF.

This clonotype has a handful of counts. The rearrangement uses TRBV6-1 and TRBJ1-5; 7 bases are shared with TRBD1. This CDR3 comprises 14 residues. CDR1 and CDR2 (germline): MNHNS, SASEGT. V was pared by 6 bases and J by 3 bases, with 5 bases of the junction left unmatched. CDR3 bases: TGTGCCAGCAGGGCAGGGGGGACCAATCAGCCCCAGCATTTT. This gives the protein CASRAGGTNQPQHF.